Below are 22 T cell receptor beta chains sequenced from a single sample in a study of identical twins. TCRdb independently ran MiXCR on the 5' RACE reads; one entry per CDR3 protein. The sample has around 490,000 distinct CDR3 sequences; about 16% are singletons. In addition, the sample was reused for a study of yellow fever vaccine responses in identical twins.

Sequencing was performed on CD4+ T cells sorted from blood. These receptor sequences come from a woman younger than 30 in good health.

The chain carries TRBV5-1 and TRBJ2-5, with a tentative D call TRBD1 (6 bases). The V end lost 0 bases, the J end lost 1 base, and 13 bases lay between the germline ends. CDR1 SGHRS and CDR2 YFSETQ come from the germline V gene. The CDR3 has 16 residues. The CDR3 loop is CASSLGSGVFQETQYF. The CDR3 DNA follows: TGCGCCAGCAGCTTGGGTTCAGGGGTTTTCCAAGAGACCCAGTACTTC.

V is TRBV2 and J is TRBJ2-1; tentative D call: TRBD1 (8 bases). Per germline, CDR1 SNHLY and CDR2 FYNNEI. The CDR3 has 14 amino acids. Trimming left V 2 bases short and J 10 bases short, with 15 bases between. Written as DNA, the CDR3 is TGTGCCAGCAGTGAAAGACTAGCAGGGGGCGAGCAGTTCTTC. It translates to CASSERLAGGEQFF. The full variable domain, completed using reference TRBV2 and TRBJ2-1, is EPEVTQTPSHQVTQMGQEVILRCVPISNHLYFYWYRQILGQKVEFLVSFYNNEISEKSEIFDDQFSVERPDGSNFTLKIRSTKLEDSAMYFCASSERLAGGEQFFGPGTRLTVL.

This clonotype was detected many times. This rearrangement joins TRBV5-8 to TRBJ2-2, with TRBD1 as a possible D gene (6 bases). This CDR3 spans 16 amino acids. The V gene's germline CDR1 is SGHTS and CDR2 YDEGEE. V lost 3 bases to trimming and J lost 1 base, with 13 bases between them. CDR3 sequence: CASSSSGERNTGELFF. The DNA for the CDR3 is TGTGCCAGCAGCTCCTCAGGGGAGAGGAACACCGGGGAGCTGTTTTTT. The whole variable domain, filled in from reference TRBV5-8 and TRBJ2-2, reads EAGVTQSPTHLIKTRGQQATLRCSPISGHTSVYWYQQALGLGLQFLLWYDEGEERNRGNFPPRFSGRQFPNYSSELNVNALELEDSALYLCASSSSGERNTGELFFGEGSRLTVL.

This chain links TRBV20-1 with TRBJ2-1, with TRBD2 matching over 11 bases. The CDR3 is 14 residues long. Germline assignment: CDR1 DFQATT and CDR2 SNEGSKA (reference sequence). The J segment lost 4 bases and the V segment lost 4 bases, leaving 3 bases of the junction unmatched. CDR3 loop: CSATSGGIYNEQFF. The DNA for the CDR3 is TGCAGTGCTACTAGCGGGGGGATTTACAATGAGCAGTTCTTC.

V usage is TRBV12-5 and J usage is TRBJ2-3; D unresolved. Germline CDR1 LGHNT, CDR2 FRNRAP. This CDR3 has 16 residues. V was cut by 0 bases and J by 4 bases, with 14 bases left in between. The CDR3 loop is CASGLVNSIAADTQYF. CDR3 nucleotides: TGTGCTAGTGGTTTGGTTAATAGCATCGCGGCAGATACGCAGTATTTT.

The rearrangement links TRBV7-2 to TRBJ2-3; D is perhaps TRBD1 or TRBD2 (5 bases each). The CDR3 loop spans 15 amino acids. Trimming shortened V by 7 bases and J by 3 bases, and 17 bases separated the two germline ends. CDR1 and CDR2 from the germline V gene are SGHTA and FQGNSA. The CDR3 DNA sequence: TGTGCCAGCACCTCTTGGGGGACCTTAACAGATACGCAGTATTTT. Its protein is CASTSWGTLTDTQYF. The entire variable domain, with the rest obtained from reference TRBV7-2 and TRBJ2-3, is as follows: GAGVSQSPSNKVTEKGKDVELRCDPISGHTALYWYRQSLGQGLEFLIYFQGNSAPDKSGLPSDRFSAERTGGSVSTLTIQRTQQEDSAVYLCASTSWGTLTDTQYFGPGTRLTVL.

V gene TRBV5-1 combines with J gene TRBJ1-5; tentatively, D is TRBD1 (5 bases). Trimming stripped 4 bases from V and 4 bases from J, with 15 bases between. In germline, CDR1 is SGHRS, CDR2 YFSETQ. CDR3 length: 15 residues. CDR3 sequence (DNA): TGCGCCAGCAGCCCTGTAGGAGGGGTGAATCAGCCCCAGCATTTT. Its translation is CASSPVGGVNQPQHF. The full variable domain, in which reference TRBV5-1 and TRBJ1-5 provide the parts outside the CDR3, is KAGVTQTPRYLIKTRGQQVTLSCSPISGHRSVSWYQQTPGQGLQFLFEYFSETQRNKGNFPGRFSGRQFSNSRSEMNVSTLELGDSALYLCASSPVGGVNQPQHFGDGTRLSIL.

This clonotype was picked up a small number of times. V usage is TRBV20-1 and J usage is TRBJ2-7; tentatively, D is TRBD1 or TRBD2 (5 bases each). Germline CDR1 DFQATT, CDR2 SNEGSKA (reference sequence). This CDR3 has 14 amino acids. The V and J ends lost 3 bases and 0 bases respectively, with 12 bases between them. The CDR3 here is CSARIGTASYEQYF. CDR3 sequence (DNA): TGCAGTGCTAGGATCGGGACGGCCTCCTACGAGCAGTACTTC.

The chain has TRBV20-1 and TRBJ1-2, with 8 bases fitting TRBD1. Germline trimming cut 4 bases from V and 7 bases from J; bases unmatched to any gene: 8. Per germline, CDR1 DFQATT and CDR2 SNEGSKA (reference sequence). This CDR3 region has 13 residues. The chain's CDR3 is CSAMTGDLSGYTF. CDR3 bases: TGCAGTGCTATGACAGGGGATCTGAGTGGCTACACCTTC.

This clonotype turned up a few times. The gene calls are TRBV7-9 and TRBJ2-5; 12 bases fit TRBD2. This CDR3 is built from 16 residues. From germline, CDR1 is SEHNR and CDR2 FQNEAQ (reference sequence). V dropped 5 bases and J dropped 4; count of bases not matched to a gene: 8. The CDR3 is CASSDGTSGHTETQYF. The DNA for the CDR3 is TGTGCCAGCAGCGACGGGACTAGCGGGCATACAGAGACCCAGTACTTC.

The chain couples TRBV6-5 to TRBJ2-3; TRBD1 matches 7 bases. The CDR3 is made up of 15 amino acids. Germline trimming cut 0 bases from V and 6 bases from J; bases unmatched to any gene: 6. CDR1 is MNHEY and CDR2 is SVGAGI in the germline V gene. CDR3 bases: TGTGCCAGCAGTTACTCGACAGGGAAGTTGGATACGCAGTATTTT. The encoded protein is CASSYSTGKLDTQYF.

V and J are TRBV5-1 and TRBJ2-1; D remains ambiguous. Trimming took off 0 bases at V and 8 bases at J, with 6 bases between the two ends. The germline gives CDR1 SGHRS, CDR2 YFSETQ. There are 12 residues in the CDR3. The CDR3 DNA follows: TGCGCCAGCAGCTTGGTGATAGATGAGCAGTTCTTC. It translates to CASSLVIDEQFF.

The chain links TRBV25-1 to TRBJ2-7, with TRBD2 matching over 9 bases. This CDR3 is built from 18 residues. Germline CDR1 and CDR2: MGHDK and SYGVNS. V trimming: 8 bases; J trimming: 5 bases; junction bases outside the gene matches: 22. In nucleotides, the CDR3 is TGTGCCAGCGCCAACGGAATTGTTTCGGCGGGAGGGCGAGACGAGCAGTACTTC. Translation gives CASANGIVSAGGRDEQYF.

This chain's CDR3 is CAITQGYTDTQYF. CDR3 sequence (DNA): TGTGCCATCACCCAAGGGTACACAGATACGCAGTATTTT. This chain uses TRBV10-3 with TRBJ2-3; D remains ambiguous. Trimming cost V 7 bases and J 2 bases, with 10 bases left between them. Germline V CDR1 and CDR2: ENHRY, SYGVKD. The CDR3 runs 13 residues.

The J gene is TRBJ2-2, the V gene TRBV28; no firm D call. The CDR3 loop spans 15 amino acids. Germline V lookup: CDR1 MDHEN, CDR2 SYDVKM. V was shortened by 3 bases and J by 0 bases, with 8 bases between the two germline ends. The CDR3 protein is CASSFFASNTGELFF. The CDR3 DNA reads TGTGCCAGCAGTTTCTTTGCTTCGAACACCGGGGAGCTGTTTTTT.

The DNA for the CDR3 is TGTGCCACCTCGCCCTCGGGGCTAGCTACCTACGAGCAGTACTTC. Translation gives CATSPSGLATYEQYF. The V gene is TRBV7-3, the J gene TRBJ2-7; D may be TRBD1 or TRBD2 (5 bases each). The V end was cut by 10 bases, the J end by 2 bases, with 21 bases between. The CDR3 loop spans 15 amino acids. Germline CDR1 and CDR2: SGHTA and FQGTGA.

The V and J genes are TRBV2 and TRBJ2-1; TRBD1 is a possible D gene (5 bases). Germline assignment: CDR1 SNHLY and CDR2 FYNNEI. V was shortened by 4 bases and J by 3 bases, with 13 bases between the two germline ends. This CDR3 is built from 15 residues. The CDR3 sequence is CASSASAGIYNEQFF. The DNA for the CDR3 is TGTGCCAGCAGTGCTAGTGCAGGGATCTACAATGAGCAGTTCTTC.

This clonotype was picked up many times. The CDR3 DNA follows: TGCGCCAGCAGCTTGGAGAGGGGGCTGAACACCGGGGAGCTGTTTTTT. The encoded protein is CASSLERGLNTGELFF. The genes are TRBV5-1 and TRBJ2-2, with TRBD1 identical over 7 bases. The V and J ends lost 0 bases and 1 base, in that order; junction bases with no gene match: 3. The CDR3 extends over 16 amino acids. CDR1 is SGHRS and CDR2 is YFSETQ in the germline V gene.

This clonotype was detected a few times. The rearrangement uses TRBV4-2 and TRBJ2-6, with D possibly TRBD1 on 5 matching bases. Trimming stripped 0 bases from V and 4 bases from J, with 13 bases between. Germline values: CDR1 LGHNA, CDR2 YNFKEQ. The CDR3 length is 17 residues. The CDR3 sequence is CASSQDGQGMGANVLTF. The CDR3 coding sequence is TGTGCCAGCAGCCAAGATGGGCAGGGTATGGGGGCCAACGTCCTGACTTTC.

This clonotype was counted between two and nine times. The J gene is TRBJ2-2, the V gene TRBV6-1; no reliable D call. This CDR3 has 14 residues. The V gene lost 4 bases and the J gene lost 3 bases, with 9 bases spanning the gap. The germline gives CDR1 MNHNS, CDR2 SASEGT. The CDR3 reads CASSGVFDTGELFF. DNA for the CDR3: TGTGCCAGCAGTGGAGTATTCGACACCGGGGAGCTGTTTTTT.

This sequence joins TRBV5-6 and TRBJ2-7; 7 bases align to TRBD2. V lost 1 base to trimming and J lost 0 bases; unmatched junction nucleotides: 7. Germline CDR1 reads SGHDT; CDR2 reads YYEEEE. The CDR3 consists of 16 residues. CDR3 bases: TGTGCCAGCAGCTTGTTGGAGGGGACTACCTCCTACGAGCAGTACGTC. Translating it yields CASSLLEGTTSYEQYV.

The chain links TRBV19 to TRBJ1-5, with D possibly TRBD1 on 5 matching bases. V lost 7 bases and J 1 base, leaving 17 bases between the germline ends. The CDR3 runs to 16 residues. Germline V gives CDR1 LNHDA, CDR2 SQIVND (reference sequence). The CDR3 protein is CASTPGGTGSNQPQHF. The CDR3 region has the DNA TGTGCCAGTACTCCCGGCGGGACGGGGAGCAATCAGCCCCAGCATTTT.